These 19 T cell receptor beta chains originate from one sample sequenced in a study of cytomegalovirus exposure and HLA in healthy donors (dated by TCRdb to 2015 to 2018). The protocol used for the library was the immunoSEQ multiplex PCR assay. TCRdb retrieved this table from immuneACCESS and kept in-frame rearrangements only. Not all clones are present; in checked studies, unresolved V genes account for under half, and no reason is known for the remainder. The sample records roughly 140,000 clones, about 88% of which are singletons. The ten top clones hold around 10% of the sample. Sequences were obtained from PBMCs. The receptor source for this set is a man aged 18-30 years in good health and CMV-seropositive.

This clone came up a few times. Distinct nucleotide sequences in the sample also encode this CDR3. The V and J genes are TRBV6-5 and TRBJ1-3, with D possibly being TRBD1 (5 bases). V was clipped by 6 bases and J by 0 bases, with 12 bases between them. From germline, CDR1 is MNHEY and CDR2 SVGAGI. This CDR3 is built from 15 residues. The CDR3 DNA is TGTGCCAGCAGCCCGGGACTGAACTCTGGAAACACCATATATTTT. Its translation is CASSPGLNSGNTIYF.

This clone appeared a single time. The chain carries TRBV30 and TRBJ1-1; no reliable D call. The germline V gene has CDR1 GTSNPN and CDR2 SVGIG (reference sequence). V shed 3 bases and J shed 1 base, with 9 bases lying between them. The CDR3 consists of 13 residues. The CDR3 sequence is CAWRGRSNTEAFF. CDR3 coding DNA: TGTGCCTGGAGGGGCAGGTCGAACACTGAAGCTTTCTTT. The full variable domain, its missing parts supplied by reference TRBV30 and TRBJ1-1, is SQTIHQWPATLVQPVGSPLSLECTVEGTSNPNLYWYRQAAGRGLQLLFYSVGIGQISSEVPQNLSASRPQDRQFILSSKKLLLSDSGFYLCAWRGRSNTEAFFGQGTRLTVV.

J is TRBJ2-7 and V is TRBV7-9; 12 positions match TRBD2. Trimming removed 5 bases from V and 6 bases from J; junction bases left unmatched: 11. The germline V gene encodes CDR1 SEHNR and CDR2 FQNEAQ (reference sequence). The CDR3 loop spans 16 amino acids. Written as DNA, the CDR3 is TGTGCCAGCAGCCCATCGACTAGCGGGAGTGCGGGCGAGCAGTACTTC. Protein sequence: CASSPSTSGSAGEQYF. The complete variable domain, with remaining parts taken from reference TRBV7-9 and TRBJ2-7, reads DTGVSQNPRHKITKRGQNVTFRCDPISEHNRLYWYRQTLGQGPEFLTYFQNEAQLEKSRLLSDRFSAERPKGSFSTLEIQRTEQGDSAMYLCASSPSTSGSAGEQYFGPGTRLTVT.

This rearrangement joins TRBV29-1 to TRBJ2-7; possibly TRBD2 for D (6 bases). V lost 6 bases and J lost 6, with 33 bases in between. The CDR3 has 18 amino acids. Germline CDR1 and CDR2: SQVTM and ANQGSEA. CDR3 nucleotide sequence: TGCAGCGTCGCCGCACTCCAGCGGGCCGGCAGATTAGCCTCCGAGCAGTACTTC. Translated: CSVAALQRAGRLASEQYF.

The J gene is TRBJ2-7, the V gene TRBV19; 10 bases match TRBD1. This CDR3 has 15 residues. Germline V lookup: CDR1 LNHDA, CDR2 SQIVND (reference sequence). After removal of 7 bases from V and 4 bases from J, the junction contained 10 bases not matched to a gene. The CDR3 DNA reads as TGTGCCAGTAAATCCTTCGACAGGGGGCTGTACGAGCAGTACTTC. Amino acids: CASKSFDRGLYEQYF.

This clone was counted a few times. This chain uses TRBV19 with TRBJ1-1; D gene uncertain. The CDR3 covers 11 residues. V lost 7 bases to trimming and J lost 5 bases, with 8 bases between them. Germline V gives CDR1 LNHDA, CDR2 SQIVND (reference sequence). The CDR3 bases are TGTGCCAGTAACGCCAGGACTGAAGCTTTCTTT. This gives the protein CASNARTEAFF.

The genes are TRBV10-3 and TRBJ2-2, with TRBD1 identical over 10 bases. Germline CDR1 is ENHRY and CDR2 is SYGVKD. V lost 7 bases and J lost 5; bases outside the gene matches: 7. This CDR3 has 15 residues. The CDR3 DNA sequence: TGTGCCATCAACCGGGACAGGGGATTTACCGGGGAGCTGTTTTTT. Its translation: CAINRDRGFTGELFF.

The genes are TRBV7-8 and TRBJ1-1; 7 bases line up with TRBD1. Unmatched junction bases numbered 4, after V lost 2 bases and J lost 4 bases. The CDR3 loop spans 14 amino acids. Germline V gives CDR1 SGHVS, CDR2 FQNEAQ. The CDR3 protein is CASSLMSGGTEAFF. CDR3 in DNA: TGTGCCAGCAGCTTAATGTCAGGGGGCACTGAAGCTTTCTTT.

This clone was recorded only once. The rearrangement links TRBV7-2 to TRBJ2-7; D perhaps matches TRBD1 (6 bases). The CDR3 sequence is 14 residues long. The V gene lost 2 bases and the J gene lost 1 base, with 9 bases spanning the gap. CDR1 SGHTA and CDR2 FQGNSA come from the germline V gene. CDR3 amino acids: CASSLLQGSYEQYF. DNA for the CDR3: TGTGCCAGCAGCTTATTACAGGGATCCTACGAGCAGTACTTC.

The rearrangement joins TRBV19 to TRBJ1-2; TRBD1 is a possible D gene (5 bases). Deletions cut 5 bases from V and 2 bases from J, with 9 bases between. This CDR3 comprises 13 residues. Looked up from germline, CDR1 is LNHDA and CDR2 is SQIVND (reference sequence). The CDR3 DNA follows: TGTGCCAGTAGTCTCGCAGGGAACTATGGCTACACCTTC. Amino acids: CASSLAGNYGYTF.

This rearrangement joins TRBV27 to TRBJ1-1; 7 bases align to TRBD1. J was trimmed by 0 bases and V by 5 bases; bases with no gene match: 6. This CDR3 has 15 amino acids. Germline V gives CDR1 MNHEY, CDR2 SMNVEV (reference sequence). Here the CDR3 DNA reads TGTGCCAGCAGTGCTAACAGGGGCATGAACACTGAAGCTTTCTTT. Amino acids: CASSANRGMNTEAFF.

This chain joins TRBV5-1 and TRBJ2-7; 8 bases align to TRBD1. The CDR3 extends over 14 amino acids. Trimming removed 1 base from V and 7 bases from J; junction bases left unmatched: 7. From germline, CDR1 is SGHRS and CDR2 YFSETQ. As DNA, the CDR3 is TGCGCCAGCAGCTTGACACAGGGGGTTGGGGAGCAGTACTTC. Its translation is CASSLTQGVGEQYF.

The gene calls are TRBV10-2 and TRBJ2-3; D is undetermined. The CDR3 is 13 amino acids. CDR1 WSHSY and CDR2 SAAADI come from the germline V gene. V lost 0 bases, J lost 6 bases, and 7 bases lay in between. The CDR3 DNA follows: TGCGCCAGCAGTGAGTCGCCTGAGGATACGCAGTATTTT. It codes for CASSESPEDTQYF.

The chain combines TRBV9 with TRBJ2-3, with TRBD1 matching 9 bases. The V segment lost 4 bases and the J segment 0 bases; nucleotides outside the gene matches: 3. This CDR3 comprises 15 residues. From germline, CDR1 is SGDLS and CDR2 YYNGEE. CDR3: CASSFGQGSTDTQYF. The DNA of the CDR3 is TGTGCCAGCAGCTTTGGACAGGGGAGCACAGATACGCAGTATTTT. Variable domain in full (rest from reference TRBV9 and TRBJ2-3): DSGVTQTPKHLITATGQRVTLRCSPRSGDLSVYWYQQSLDQGLQFLIQYYNGEERAKGNILERFSAQQFPDLHSELNLSSLELGDSALYFCASSFGQGSTDTQYFGPGTRLTVL.

The chain employs TRBV2 and TRBJ1-2; D perhaps matches TRBD1 (5 bases). Germline assignment: CDR1 SNHLY and CDR2 FYNNEI. Trimming left V 2 bases short and J 5 bases short, with 12 bases between. The CDR3 is 14 amino acids. The CDR3 region has the DNA TGTGCCAGCAGTGAACAGGGCGGGAGGTATGGCTACACCTTC. Residues: CASSEQGGRYGYTF.

For this clone: At one end the junction does not follow the germline gene, possibly because of a read error. This CDR3 is also generated by other DNA sequences in the sample. The chain uses TRBV13 and TRBJ2-7, with D tentatively TRBD1 (5 bases). The V gene's germline CDR1 is PRHDT and CDR2 FYEKMQ (reference sequence). The CDR3 has 15 residues. The CDR3 loop reads CASSSTLGQGYEQYF. The CDR3, as DNA: TGTGCTAGCAGCTCAACCCTCGGCCAGGGCTACGAGCAGTACTTC.

The rearrangement links TRBV6-5 to TRBJ1-1; D not resolved. This CDR3 has 14 residues. Germline lookup yields CDR1 MNHEY and CDR2 SVGAGI. The ends were cut back, 3 bases at V and 0 bases at J, with 8 bases in the middle. CDR3 loop: CASSYAGMNTEAFF. The CDR3 nucleotides read TGTGCCAGCAGTTATGCGGGCATGAACACTGAAGCTTTCTTT.

This chain connects TRBV10-1 to TRBJ2-1; D may be TRBD2 (6 bases). Germline-derived CDR1 and CDR2 are WNHNN and SYGVQD (reference sequence). Trimming pared 5 bases from V and 8 bases from J, leaving 19 bases between. The CDR3 is made up of 15 amino acids. The CDR3 region has the DNA TGCGCCAGCAGTATGGGAGGCGCACGTTTTTATGAGCAGTTCTTC. Encoded protein: CASSMGGARFYEQFF.

The V gene is TRBV6-5, the J gene TRBJ1-1; 9 bases are shared with TRBD1. The CDR3 spans 15 residues. The germline V gene encodes CDR1 MNHEY and CDR2 SVGAGI. Germline trimming cut 7 bases from V and 5 bases from J; bases unmatched to any gene: 11. CDR3 sequence (DNA): TGTGCCAGCACAGAGAGGGACAGGGTTTGGACTGAAGCTTTCTTT. Its translation is CASTERDRVWTEAFF.